The TCR beta chain under discussion was sequenced for a study of cytomegalovirus exposure and HLA in healthy donors. With V trimmed by 1 base and J by 6 bases, 3 bases remained unmatched. The length of the CDR3 is 15 residues. CDR1 LGHNA and CDR2 YNFKEQ come from the germline V gene. Primers included in the PCR were 60 Vbeta and 13 Jbeta primers. The method was immunoSEQ multiplex PCR; TCRdb's version includes in-frame clones alone and lacks a portion of them. The table includes about 200,000 clones, about 70% detected once. The sample comprised PBMCs. This TCR was recovered from a man aged 40-49 years in good health and CMV-seropositive. This sequence joins TRBV4-2 and TRBJ2-2, with TRBD2 matching 9 bases. This CDR3 reads CASSQGLAGPGELFF. As DNA, the CDR3 is TGTGCCAGCAGCCAAGGGCTAGCGGGGCCCGGGGAGCTGTTTTTT.